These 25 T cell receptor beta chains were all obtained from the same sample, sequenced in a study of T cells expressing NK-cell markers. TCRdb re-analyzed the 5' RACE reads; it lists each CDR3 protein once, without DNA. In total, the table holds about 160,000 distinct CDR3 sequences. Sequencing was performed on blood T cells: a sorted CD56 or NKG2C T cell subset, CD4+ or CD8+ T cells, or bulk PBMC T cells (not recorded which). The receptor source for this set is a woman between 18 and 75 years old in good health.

CDR3 residues: CASSFRQGKGDGYTF. The rearrangement joins TRBV12-3 or TRBV12-4 to TRBJ1-2; the D call of TRBD1 rests on TCRdb alone, since no DNA is present to check it. The CDR3 runs to 15 residues.

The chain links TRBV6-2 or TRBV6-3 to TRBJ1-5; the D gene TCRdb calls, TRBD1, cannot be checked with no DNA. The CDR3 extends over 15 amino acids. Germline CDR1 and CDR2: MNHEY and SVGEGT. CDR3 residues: CASSKPTGAGQPQHF.

The CDR3: CASSLGTGMPYEQYF. J is TRBJ2-7 and V is TRBV28. The CDR3 has 15 amino acids. Germline loops: CDR1 MDHEN, CDR2 SYDVKM.

The CDR3 region is CASSSRDTANYGYTF. V gene TRBV28 combines with J gene TRBJ1-2. Germline assignment: CDR1 MDHEN and CDR2 SYDVKM. The CDR3 covers 15 residues.

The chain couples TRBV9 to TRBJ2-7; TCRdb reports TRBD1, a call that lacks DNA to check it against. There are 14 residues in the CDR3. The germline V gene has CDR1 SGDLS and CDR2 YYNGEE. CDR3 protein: CASSATGSSYEQYF. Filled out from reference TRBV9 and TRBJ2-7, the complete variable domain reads DSGVTQTPKHLITATGQRVTLRCSPRSGDLSVYWYQQSLDQGLQFLIQYYNGEERAKGNILERFSAQQFPDLHSELNLSSLELGDSALYFCASSATGSSYEQYFGPGTRLTVT.

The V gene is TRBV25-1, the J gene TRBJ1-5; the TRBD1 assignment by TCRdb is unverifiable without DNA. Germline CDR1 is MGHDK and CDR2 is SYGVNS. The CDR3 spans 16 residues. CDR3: CASTGPPRGADQPQHF.

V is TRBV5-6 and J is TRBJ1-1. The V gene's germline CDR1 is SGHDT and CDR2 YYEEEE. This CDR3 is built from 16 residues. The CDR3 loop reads CASSLVGASMNTEAFF.

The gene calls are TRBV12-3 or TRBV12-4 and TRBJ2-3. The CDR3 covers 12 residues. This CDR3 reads CASSRLGDTQYF.

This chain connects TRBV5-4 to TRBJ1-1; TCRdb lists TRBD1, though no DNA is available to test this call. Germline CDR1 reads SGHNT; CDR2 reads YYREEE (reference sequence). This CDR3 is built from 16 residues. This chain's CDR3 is CASSANPGQRNTEAFF. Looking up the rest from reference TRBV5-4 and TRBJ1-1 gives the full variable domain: ETGVTQSPTHLIKTRGQQVTLRCSSQSGHNTVSWYQQALGQGPQFIFQYYREEENGRGNFPPRFSGLQFPNYSSELNVNALELDDSALYLCASSANPGQRNTEAFFGQGTRLTVV.

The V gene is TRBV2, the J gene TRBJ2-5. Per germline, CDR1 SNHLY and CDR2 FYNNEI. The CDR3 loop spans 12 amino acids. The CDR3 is CASTWGQETQYF. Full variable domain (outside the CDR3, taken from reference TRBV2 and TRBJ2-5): EPEVTQTPSHQVTQMGQEVILRCVPISNHLYFYWYRQILGQKVEFLVSFYNNEISEKSEIFDDQFSVERPDGSNFTLKIRSTKLEDSAMYFCASTWGQETQYFGPGTRLLVL.

The CDR3 region is CASRATGLGTEAFF. The chain carries TRBV5-1 and TRBJ1-1; TCRdb names TRBD1, which stays unverified in the absence of DNA. The CDR3 is 14 residues long. Germline CDR1 is SGHRS and CDR2 is YFSETQ.

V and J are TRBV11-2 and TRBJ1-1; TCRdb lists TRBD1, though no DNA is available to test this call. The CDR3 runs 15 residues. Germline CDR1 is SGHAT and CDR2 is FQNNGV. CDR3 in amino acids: CASSQGGFPNTEAFF.

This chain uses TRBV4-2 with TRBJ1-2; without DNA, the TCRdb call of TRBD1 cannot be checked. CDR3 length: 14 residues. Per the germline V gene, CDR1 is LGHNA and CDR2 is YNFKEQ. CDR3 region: CASSRTGDHYGYTF.

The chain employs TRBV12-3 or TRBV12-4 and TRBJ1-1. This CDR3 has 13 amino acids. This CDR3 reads CASSTSRGTEAFF.

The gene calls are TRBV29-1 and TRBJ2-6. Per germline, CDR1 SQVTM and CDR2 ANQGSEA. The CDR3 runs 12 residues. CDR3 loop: CSTVSGANVLTF. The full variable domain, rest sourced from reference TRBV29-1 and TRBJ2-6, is SAVISQKPSRDICQRGTSLTIQCQVDSQVTMMFWYRQQPGQSLTLIATANQGSEATYESGFVIDKFPISRPNLTFSTLTVSNMSPEDSSIYLCSTVSGANVLTFGAGSRLTVL.

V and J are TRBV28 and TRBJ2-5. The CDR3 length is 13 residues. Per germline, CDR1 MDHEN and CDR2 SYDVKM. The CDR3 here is CASSTRQTETQYF.

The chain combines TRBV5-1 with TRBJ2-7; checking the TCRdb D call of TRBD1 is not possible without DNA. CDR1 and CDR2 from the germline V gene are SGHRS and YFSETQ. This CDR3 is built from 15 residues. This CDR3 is CASSLVTGTNYAQYF.

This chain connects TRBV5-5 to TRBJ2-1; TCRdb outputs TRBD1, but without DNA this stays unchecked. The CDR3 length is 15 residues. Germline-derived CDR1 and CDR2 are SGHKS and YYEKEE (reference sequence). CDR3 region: CASSSAGTDYNEQFF. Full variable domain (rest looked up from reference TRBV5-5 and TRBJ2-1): DAGVTQSPTHLIKTRGQQVTLRCSPISGHKSVSWYQQVLGQGPQFIFQYYEKEERGRGNFPDRFSARQFPNYSSELNVNALLLGDSALYLCASSSAGTDYNEQFFGPGTRLTVL.

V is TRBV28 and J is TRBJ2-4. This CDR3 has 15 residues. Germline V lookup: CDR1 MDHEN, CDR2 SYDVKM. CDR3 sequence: CATQEWSLAKNIQYF.

Here the CDR3 reads CASSLTRGSDTQYF. V usage is TRBV7-3 and J usage is TRBJ2-3; TCRdb proposes TRBD1, but this gene call is untestable without DNA. Germline CDR1 is SGHTA and CDR2 is FQGTGA. The CDR3 extends over 14 amino acids.

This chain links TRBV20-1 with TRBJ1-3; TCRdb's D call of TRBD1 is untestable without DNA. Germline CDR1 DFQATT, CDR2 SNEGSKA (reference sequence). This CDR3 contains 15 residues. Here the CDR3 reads CSAREQGASGNTIYF.

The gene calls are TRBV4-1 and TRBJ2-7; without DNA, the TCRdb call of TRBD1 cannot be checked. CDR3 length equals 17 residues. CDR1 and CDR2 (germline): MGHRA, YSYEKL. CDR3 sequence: CASSQALTGLTSYEQYF.

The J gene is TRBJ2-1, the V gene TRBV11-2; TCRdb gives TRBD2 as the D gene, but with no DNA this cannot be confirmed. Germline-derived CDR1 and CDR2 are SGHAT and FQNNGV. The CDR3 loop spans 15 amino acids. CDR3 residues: CASNGGRSSYNEQFF.

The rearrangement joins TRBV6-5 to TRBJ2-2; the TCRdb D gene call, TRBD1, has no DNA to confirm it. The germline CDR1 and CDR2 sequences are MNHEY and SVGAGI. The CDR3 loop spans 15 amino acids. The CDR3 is CASRLDRGDTGELFF.

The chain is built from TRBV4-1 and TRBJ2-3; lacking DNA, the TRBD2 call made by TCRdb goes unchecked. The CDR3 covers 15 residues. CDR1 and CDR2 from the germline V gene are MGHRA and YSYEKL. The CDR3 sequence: CASSQQGSSGDTQYF.